Presented here are 22 T cell receptor beta chains from one specimen sequenced in a study of blood T cells in healthy people across ages. A second roughly 6 to 12 cycle PCR used barcoded and J-beta primers. One entry per CDR3 protein, called by TCRdb with MiXCR from the 5' RACE reads. The table lists about 780,000 distinct CDR3 sequences, under 30% of them singletons, with about 3% in the top ten. Separately, the same data were catalogued under a study of T cells of mothers and their children.

Sample: blood. These receptors were taken from a boy younger than 18 in good health.

The chain joins TRBV7-9 to TRBJ2-5, with D perhaps matching TRBD2 (6 bases). The CDR3 has 15 residues. CDR1 is SEHNR and CDR2 is FQNEAQ in the germline V gene (reference sequence). V was cut by 5 bases and J by 11 bases, with 24 bases left in between. In DNA form, the CDR3 reads TGTGCCAGCAGCCCCCCCGGGGGACGATATTCGGAGCAGTACTTC. Amino acids: CASSPPGGRYSEQYF.

The V and J genes are TRBV5-1 and TRBJ1-2, with D possibly being TRBD1 (5 bases). With 5 bases removed from V and 4 bases from J, the gap between germline ends came to 12 bases. Germline CDR1 reads SGHRS; CDR2 reads YFSETQ. The CDR3 extends over 13 amino acids. CDR3 loop: CASSSDSSYGYTF. CDR3 sequence (DNA): TGCGCCAGCAGTTCAGACAGTTCCTATGGCTACACCTTC.

In this sample, this clonotype turned up a few times. The chain is built from TRBV18 and TRBJ2-7; either TRBD1 or TRBD2 may supply D (5 bases each). V dropped 6 bases and J dropped 2 bases, with 14 bases sitting between them. CDR1 and CDR2 from the germline V gene are KGHSH and LQKENI. The CDR3 length is 14 residues. The CDR3 is CASSPGTETYEQYF. CDR3 DNA sequence: TGTGCCAGCTCGCCCGGGACGGAAACCTACGAGCAGTACTTC.

The chain joins TRBV19 to TRBJ2-2, with D possibly matching TRBD2 (5 bases). CDR1 is LNHDA, CDR2 SQIVND, per germline (reference sequence). Trimming removed 2 bases from V and 7 bases from J, with 14 bases in between. CDR3 length equals 15 residues. CDR3 sequence: CASSILGVSDGELFF. The CDR3 DNA is TGTGCCAGTAGTATACTCGGGGTATCGGACGGGGAGCTGTTTTTT.

This chain joins TRBV28 and TRBJ2-2; a possible D gene is TRBD2 (5 bases). Trimming took off 2 bases at V and 1 base at J, with 8 bases between the two ends. This CDR3 has 15 amino acids. Looked up from germline, CDR1 is MDHEN and CDR2 is SYDVKM. Here the CDR3 DNA reads TGTGCCAGCAGTTTAAGAGGACTGAACACCGGGGAGCTGTTTTTT. Translating gives CASSLRGLNTGELFF.

This chain connects TRBV20-1 to TRBJ2-6, with TRBD2 as a possible D gene (6 bases). Looked up from germline, CDR1 is DFQATT and CDR2 is SNEGSKA (reference sequence). This CDR3 comprises 14 residues. V was cut by 5 bases and J by 3 bases, with 11 bases left in between. The CDR3 sequence is CSAESGDGANVLTF. CDR3 nucleotide sequence: TGCAGTGCTGAATCGGGGGATGGGGCCAACGTCCTGACTTTC.

This clonotype occurred a few times. The CDR3 nucleotides read TGTGCCAGCAGTTTAATCTCGGGGCTATACAATGAGCAGTTCTTC. Encoded protein: CASSLISGLYNEQFF. This chain joins TRBV12-3 or TRBV12-4 and TRBJ2-1; D is perhaps TRBD1 or TRBD2 (5 bases each). Trimming shortened V by 2 bases and J by 4 bases, and 12 bases separated the two germline ends. There are 15 residues in the CDR3.

There are a few counts of this clonotype. The V call is TRBV20-1, the J call TRBJ1-2; TRBD1 aligns across 7 bases. The CDR3 spans 14 residues. CDR1 is DFQATT, CDR2 SNEGSKA, per germline (reference sequence). J lost 3 bases, V lost 3 bases, and 7 bases had no gene match. The CDR3 bases are TGCAGTGCTAGTGGTGGCAGGGGGGACTATGGCTACACCTTC. Amino acid sequence: CSASGGRGDYGYTF.

This clonotype was observed a handful of times. V and J are TRBV28 and TRBJ2-7; perhaps TRBD2 as D (6 bases). Germline V CDR1 and CDR2: MDHEN, SYDVKM. The CDR3 covers 15 residues. Trimming stripped 5 bases from V and 6 bases from J, with 20 bases between. In DNA form, the CDR3 reads TGTGCCAGCAGTCTCCTAGGGAGGTCGGTCGGCGAGCAGTACTTC. Translated: CASSLLGRSVGEQYF. Drawing the rest from reference TRBV28 and TRBJ2-7, the complete variable domain is DVKVTQSSRYLVKRTGEKVFLECVQDMDHENMFWYRQDPGLGLRLIYFSYDVKMKEKGDIPEGYSVSREKKERFSLILESASTNQTSMYLCASSLLGRSVGEQYFGPGTRLTVT.

The chain recombines TRBV6-2 or TRBV6-3 with TRBJ2-5, with 9 bases aligning to TRBD2. The V gene end was trimmed by 2 bases and the J gene end by 2 bases; junction bases not matched to a gene: 6. CDR3 size: 16 residues. Germline V lookup: CDR1 MNHEY, CDR2 SVGEGT. DNA for the CDR3: TGTGCCAGCAGTTACGGTCAGCGGGGGGTTCAAGAGACCCAGTACTTC. Translating it yields CASSYGQRGVQETQYF.

This sequence joins TRBV28 and TRBJ1-2; the D gene is possibly TRBD1 (5 bases). Trimming removed 5 bases from V and 8 bases from J, with 18 bases in between. Per the germline V gene, CDR1 is MDHEN and CDR2 is SYDVKM. The CDR3 extends over 14 amino acids. The CDR3 loop is CASSPRTIYDGYTF. The CDR3 region has the DNA TGTGCCAGCAGTCCGAGGACAATCTATGACGGCTACACCTTC.

This clonotype was observed a handful of times. The chain carries TRBV20-1 and TRBJ1-4; D is uncertain. The CDR3 is made up of 12 amino acids. Germline-derived CDR1 and CDR2 are DFQATT and SNEGSKA (reference sequence). Trimming removed 6 bases at V and 4 bases at J, with 9 bases between. CDR3 bases: TGCAGTGCCAAGGAGCTTAATGAAAAACTGTTTTTT. Translated: CSAKELNEKLFF.

V usage is TRBV6-5 and J usage is TRBJ1-1; the D is unclear. Germline V gene data show CDR1 as MNHEY and CDR2 as SVGAGI. This CDR3 is built from 13 residues. V was trimmed by 4 bases and J by 5 bases, leaving 11 bases between them. CDR3 coding DNA: TGTGCCAGCAGTTGGGCGGGTCGGACTGAAGCTTTCTTT. Residues: CASSWAGRTEAFF.

This chain uses TRBV5-1 with TRBJ2-7; 12 bases agree with TRBD2. Germline V CDR1 and CDR2: SGHRS, YFSETQ. After removal of 4 bases from V and 6 bases from J, the junction contained 5 bases not matched to a gene. This CDR3 has 14 amino acids. The CDR3 nucleotides are TGCGCCAGCAGCGGGGGACTAGCGGGTCCCGAGCAGTACTTC. Protein: CASSGGLAGPEQYF.

The rearrangement uses TRBV12-3 or TRBV12-4 and TRBJ2-5; D is uncertain. The CDR3 spans 14 residues. Trimming took off 1 base at V and 2 bases at J, with 8 bases between the two ends. CDR3: CASSLGAQQETQYF. The CDR3 DNA sequence: TGTGCCAGCAGTTTAGGGGCACAACAAGAGACCCAGTACTTC.

Remarks on this clonotype: A clone one base away is much larger, so this may be a read error. The genes are TRBV2 and TRBJ2-5; D ambiguous. Germline values: CDR1 SNHLY, CDR2 FYNNEI. The CDR3 has 12 residues. The CDR3 here is CASSRARQTQNF. The CDR3 bases are TGTGCCAGCTCTCGAGCTCGGCAGACCCAGAACTTC.

A few counts support this clonotype. V and J are TRBV5-1 and TRBJ2-5, with D possibly matching TRBD1 (5 bases). The CDR3 covers 14 residues. With 2 bases removed from V and 5 bases from J, the gap between germline ends came to 13 bases. Germline values: CDR1 SGHRS, CDR2 YFSETQ. CDR3 amino acids: CASSFSLTAETQYF. Here the CDR3 DNA reads TGCGCCAGCAGCTTTAGTTTGACAGCGGAGACCCAGTACTTC.

This clonotype was observed a few times. This chain uses TRBV2 with TRBJ2-7; D is uncertain. The V and J ends lost 6 bases and 7 bases respectively, with 13 bases between them. This CDR3 spans 12 amino acids. Germline loops: CDR1 SNHLY, CDR2 FYNNEI. The CDR3 nucleotides read TGTGCCAGCAGACGTGCTCATGGGGAGCAGTACTTC. Protein product: CASRRAHGEQYF.

The V call is TRBV20-1, the J call TRBJ1-4; perhaps TRBD1 as D (6 bases). CDR1 and CDR2 from the germline V gene are DFQATT and SNEGSKA (reference sequence). The CDR3 is made up of 15 amino acids. V shed 1 base and J shed 10 bases, with 19 bases lying between them. CDR3 sequence reads: CSARVETGGNRKLFF. CDR3 DNA: TGCAGTGCTAGAGTGGAGACAGGCGGCAACCGAAAACTGTTTTTT.

The chain uses TRBV5-1 and TRBJ1-2, with D possibly TRBD1 on 6 matching bases. The CDR3 runs to 14 residues. Trimming stripped 5 bases from V and 6 bases from J, with 17 bases between. CDR1 SGHRS and CDR2 YFSETQ come from the germline V gene. The CDR3 sequence: CASSRGRTADGYTF. The CDR3 DNA is TGCGCCAGCAGTCGTGGGAGGACAGCCGATGGCTACACCTTC.

J is TRBJ2-2 and V is TRBV6-5, with a possible D match to TRBD1 (7 bases). The CDR3 sequence is 17 residues long. Germline V gene data show CDR1 as MNHEY and CDR2 as SVGAGI. V lost 1 base, J lost 1 base, and 13 bases lay in between. The chain's CDR3 is CASSYFPGGRNTGELFF. In DNA, the CDR3 is TGTGCCAGCAGTTACTTTCCAGGGGGGCGGAACACCGGGGAGCTGTTTTTT.

This clonotype was observed a few times. The V gene is TRBV5-1, the J gene TRBJ1-5; D not certain. CDR1 is SGHRS, CDR2 YFSETQ, per germline. Between the trimmed V and J ends, which lost 2 bases and 2 bases, there was a span of 11 bases. The CDR3 consists of 15 residues. The CDR3 bases are TGCGCCAGCAGCTTCGGGGAGGGAGGCAATCAGCCCCAGCATTTT. It specifies CASSFGEGGNQPQHF.